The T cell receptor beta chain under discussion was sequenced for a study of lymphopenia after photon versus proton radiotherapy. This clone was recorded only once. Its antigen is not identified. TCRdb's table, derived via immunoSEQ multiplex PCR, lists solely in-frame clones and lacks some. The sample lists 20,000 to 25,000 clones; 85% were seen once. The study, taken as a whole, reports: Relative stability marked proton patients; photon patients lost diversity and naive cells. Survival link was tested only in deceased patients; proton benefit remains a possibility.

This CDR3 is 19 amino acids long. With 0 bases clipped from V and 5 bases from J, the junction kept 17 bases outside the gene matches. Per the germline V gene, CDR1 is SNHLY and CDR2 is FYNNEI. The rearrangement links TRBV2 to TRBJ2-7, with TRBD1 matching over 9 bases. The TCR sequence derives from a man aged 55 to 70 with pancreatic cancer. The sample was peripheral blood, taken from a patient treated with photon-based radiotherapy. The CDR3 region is CASSEAFGFWTGEADEQYF. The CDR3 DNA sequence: TGTGCCAGCAGTGAAGCGTTTGGTTTTTGGACAGGGGAGGCGGACGAGCAGTACTTC.